The 27 T cell receptor beta chains below come from one sample, sequenced in a study of PD-1 blockade in classical Hodgkin lymphoma. Relapse after autologous stem cell transplantation occurred in every patient, and brentuximab vedotin exposure varied. The repertoire was sequenced with immunoSEQ multiplex PCR; TCRdb's copy has only in-frame clones and lacks some. This sample yields several thousand clones, of which around 70% are seen a single time; roughly 51% belongs to the top ten. The sequences come from peripheral blood mononuclear cells (PBMCs), collected at baseline. Receptors originate from a human donor with classical Hodgkin lymphoma.

The J gene is TRBJ2-3, the V gene TRBV2; TRBD2 might be the D (5 bases). Trimming took off 6 bases at V and 2 bases at J, with 15 bases between the two ends. The CDR3 covers 15 residues. Germline assignment: CDR1 SNHLY and CDR2 FYNNEI. CDR3 protein: CASSRLGVNTDTQYF. CDR3 DNA sequence: TGTGCCAGCAGCCGCTTGGGAGTAAACACAGATACGCAGTATTTT.

The rearrangement joins TRBV7-2 to TRBJ1-5; no reliable D call. From germline, CDR1 is SGHTA and CDR2 FQGNSA. This CDR3 contains 13 residues. The V and J ends lost 5 bases and 4 bases respectively, with 9 bases between them. The CDR3 reads CASSVGKNQPQHF. The CDR3 DNA follows: TGTGCCAGCAGCGTCGGAAAAAATCAGCCCCAGCATTTT.

V is TRBV5-1 and J is TRBJ2-3; D is unresolved. This CDR3 has 17 residues. Looked up from germline, CDR1 is SGHRS and CDR2 is YFSETQ. With 0 bases removed from V and 0 bases from J, the gap between germline ends came to 14 bases. CDR3 sequence (DNA): TGCGCCAGCAGCTTGGCCGACTCGCCAGCTAGCACAGATACGCAGTATTTT. This encodes CASSLADSPASTDTQYF.

This clone has just a few counts. The chain links TRBV14 to TRBJ2-5, with TRBD1 identical over 8 bases. The CDR3 consists of 15 residues. V gave up 4 bases and J gave up 2 bases; unmatched junction bases: 6. CDR1 is SGHDN, CDR2 FVKESK, per germline. CDR3 loop: CASSLRTGWQETQYF. The CDR3, as DNA: TGTGCCAGCAGCCTCAGGACAGGGTGGCAAGAGACCCAGTACTTC.

Turning to this clone: This sample includes further DNA sequences coding for the same CDR3. The chain has TRBV9 and TRBJ2-1; D is possibly TRBD1 or TRBD2 (5 bases each). This CDR3 has 14 amino acids. Trimming removed 1 base from V and 6 bases from J, with 11 bases in between. From germline, CDR1 is SGDLS and CDR2 YYNGEE. The CDR3 DNA reads TGTGCCAGCAGCGTATTTGGGGGAGTCAATGAGCAGTTCTTC. Its translation: CASSVFGGVNEQFF.

The genes are TRBV2 and TRBJ1-4; TRBD1 might be the D (5 bases). This CDR3 has 14 amino acids. Germline assignment: CDR1 SNHLY and CDR2 FYNNEI. V lost 5 bases, J lost 5 bases, and 12 bases lay in between. CDR3 sequence (DNA): TGTGCCAGCAGTCCCAGGGTGAAGAATGAAAAACTGTTTTTT. This translates into CASSPRVKNEKLFF. Looking up the rest from reference TRBV2 and TRBJ1-4 gives the full variable domain: EPEVTQTPSHQVTQMGQEVILRCVPISNHLYFYWYRQILGQKVEFLVSFYNNEISEKSEIFDDQFSVERPDGSNFTLKIRSTKLEDSAMYFCASSPRVKNEKLFFGSGTQLSVL.

The CDR3 loop is CASSYESSGANVLTF. The CDR3 region has the DNA TGTGCCAGCAGTTACGAAAGCTCTGGGGCCAACGTCCTGACTTTC. The rearrangement uses TRBV6-5 and TRBJ2-6, with unresolved D. The length of the CDR3 is 15 residues. The germline V and J ends were trimmed by 2 bases and 0 bases, with 5 bases remaining between them. Germline CDR1 reads MNHEY; CDR2 reads SVGAGI.

V and J are TRBV4-3 and TRBJ2-5; 7 bases map to TRBD2. The CDR3 totals 14 residues. With V trimmed by 0 bases and J by 6 bases, 4 bases remained unmatched. Germline CDR1 and CDR2: LGHNA and YSLEER. The CDR3 region has the DNA TGCGCCAGCAGCCAAGAGCCTAGCGGAAAGACCCAGTACTTC. Amino acids: CASSQEPSGKTQYF.

This rearrangement joins TRBV6-1 to TRBJ2-3, with unresolved D. V was pared by 6 bases and J by 1 base, with 11 bases between. The germline V gene has CDR1 MNHNS and CDR2 SASEGT. The CDR3 totals 14 residues. The CDR3 DNA follows: TGTGCCAGCAGCAGTAGTGATGGCACAGATACGCAGTATTTT. As protein: CASSSSDGTDTQYF.

The rearrangement joins TRBV27 to TRBJ2-4; TRBD2 aligns across 8 bases. V lost 2 bases to trimming and J lost 8 bases; unmatched junction nucleotides: 5. This CDR3 contains 14 residues. Germline assignment: CDR1 MNHEY and CDR2 SMNVEV (reference sequence). The CDR3 reads CASSLAGTSYIQYF. CDR3 nucleotide sequence: TGTGCCAGCAGTTTAGCCGGGACTAGTTACATTCAGTACTTC.

The V and J genes are TRBV29-1 and TRBJ1-2; 11 positions match TRBD1. CDR3 length: 14 amino acids. The V gene's germline CDR1 is SQVTM and CDR2 ANQGSEA. Losses at the gene ends were 3 bases for V and 8 bases for J; bases not matched to a gene: 8. The CDR3 protein is CSVDPQDRGRGYTF. CDR3 sequence (DNA): TGCAGCGTTGACCCACAGGACAGGGGGCGGGGCTACACCTTC.

This sequence joins TRBV2 and TRBJ2-7; no clear D gene. Trimming pared 0 bases from V and 12 bases from J, leaving 15 bases between. CDR1 and CDR2 (germline): SNHLY, FYNNEI. The CDR3 totals 13 residues. CDR3 region: CASSEAEAGRAYF. For the CDR3, the DNA is TGTGCCAGCAGTGAAGCGGAAGCCGGTCGGGCGTACTTC.

The chain recombines TRBV9 with TRBJ1-1, with D unresolved. V lost 4 bases and J 0 bases, leaving 10 bases between the germline ends. This CDR3 spans 14 amino acids. CDR1 and CDR2 (germline): SGDLS, YYNGEE. The CDR3 sequence: CASSPRLMNTEAFF. CDR3 sequence (DNA): TGTGCCAGCAGCCCTAGGCTAATGAACACTGAAGCTTTCTTT.

The chain is built from TRBV5-1 and TRBJ2-7; D gene ambiguous. This CDR3 comprises 12 residues. The V gene's germline CDR1 is SGHRS and CDR2 YFSETQ. Trimming stripped 0 bases from V and 5 bases from J, with 6 bases between. This CDR3 is CASSLDSHEQYF. The CDR3 nucleotides are TGCGCCAGCAGCTTGGACAGCCACGAGCAGTACTTC.

This clone was seen a single time. The chain carries TRBV28 and TRBJ2-7; 11 bases fit TRBD2. CDR1 and CDR2 from the germline V gene are MDHEN and SYDVKM. The CDR3 covers 15 residues. V lost 5 bases to trimming and J lost 4 bases; unmatched junction nucleotides: 7. The CDR3 here is CASSLGRTSGYEQYF. CDR3 nucleotides: TGTGCCAGCAGTCTGGGGAGGACTAGCGGGTACGAGCAGTACTTC.

This clone was counted between two and nine times. The chain has TRBV5-5 and TRBJ2-2; 10 nucleotides align to TRBD1. Germline V CDR1 and CDR2: SGHKS, YYEKEE (reference sequence). Trimming cost V 4 bases and J 2 bases; bases outside gene matches: 5. The CDR3 runs to 16 residues. The CDR3 spells CASSRQGASNTGELFF. CDR3 nucleotide sequence: TGTGCCAGCAGCCGACAGGGGGCGAGTAACACCGGGGAGCTGTTTTTT.

This chain connects TRBV10-3 to TRBJ1-2; the D is unclear. The V gene's germline CDR1 is ENHRY and CDR2 SYGVKD. The CDR3 sequence is 13 residues long. The CDR3 DNA is TGTGCAATGGGTCCGGGTCCCATCTATGGCTACACCTTC. Translation: CAMGPGPIYGYTF.

The table lists this clone with a few counts. The rearrangement uses TRBV5-4 and TRBJ2-7; TRBD1 aligns across 10 bases. Germline loops: CDR1 SGHNT, CDR2 YYREEE (reference sequence). The CDR3 totals 15 residues. The V segment lost 5 bases and the J segment 7 bases; nucleotides outside the gene matches: 12. CDR3 nucleotides: TGTGCCAGCAGTTCCGGGGACAGGGGTGCGAGGGAGCAGTACTTC. It yields the protein CASSSGDRGAREQYF.

This clone was recorded once. V and J are TRBV18 and TRBJ1-1; D is ambiguous. The V end lost 6 bases, the J end lost 1 base, and 9 bases lay between the germline ends. This CDR3 contains 13 residues. From germline, CDR1 is KGHSH and CDR2 LQKENI. The CDR3 DNA follows: TGTGCCAGCTCCCTGTATTGGAACACTGAAGCTTTCTTT. Its protein is CASSLYWNTEAFF.

This clone has just a few counts. The CDR3 DNA is TGTGCCAGCAGCCAAGGGCAGCCCGGGGAGCTGTTTTTT. Amino acid sequence: CASSQGQPGELFF. The chain recombines TRBV14 with TRBJ2-2, with D uncertain. This CDR3 is 13 amino acids long. The germline V gene encodes CDR1 SGHDN and CDR2 FVKESK. V lost 1 base, J lost 6 bases, and 6 bases lay in between.

By share, this clone ranks as medium-sized. The rearrangement links TRBV7-9 to TRBJ2-6; D may be TRBD1 or TRBD2 (6 bases each). The CDR3 has 16 amino acids. Trimming took off 8 bases at V and 0 bases at J, with 14 bases between the two ends. Germline V gene data show CDR1 as SEHNR and CDR2 as FQNEAQ (reference sequence). CDR3 bases: TGTGCCAGCCTTTCGGGGGCTGGCTCTGGGGCCAACGTCCTGACTTTC. This codes for CASLSGAGSGANVLTF.

By sample fraction, this clone is medium-sized. The chain carries TRBV7-3 and TRBJ1-1; D unclear. This CDR3 is built from 13 residues. V lost 2 bases and J lost 5, with 9 bases in between. The germline CDR1 and CDR2 sequences are SGHTA and FQGTGA. The CDR3 loop is CASSLSEATEAFF. In DNA, the CDR3 is TGTGCCAGCAGCTTATCGGAGGCTACTGAAGCTTTCTTT. Looking up the rest from reference TRBV7-3 and TRBJ1-1 gives the full variable domain: GAGVSQTPSNKVTEKGKYVELRCDPISGHTALYWYRQSLGQGPEFLIYFQGTGAADDSGLPNDRFFAVRPEGSVSTLKIQRTERGDSAVYLCASSLSEATEAFFGQGTRLTVV.

The CDR3 DNA follows: TGCAGTGCTAGAGAAGCCGGGGAGCTGTTTTTT. Protein product: CSAREAGELFF. The chain recombines TRBV20-1 with TRBJ2-2; D call uncertain. The CDR3 consists of 11 residues. Trimming removed 0 bases from V and 6 bases from J, with 2 bases in between. The germline V gene has CDR1 DFQATT and CDR2 SNEGSKA (reference sequence).

This clone ranks as large (0.1 to 1%). This chain connects TRBV6-5 to TRBJ2-1, with D perhaps assigned TRBD1 or TRBD2 (6 bases each). This CDR3 is 15 amino acids long. The V gene's germline CDR1 is MNHEY and CDR2 SVGAGI. Deletions cut 2 bases from V and 5 bases from J, with 13 bases between. The CDR3 protein is CASSYGAGEDNEQFF. The CDR3 nucleotides read TGTGCCAGCAGTTACGGGGCAGGGGAGGACAATGAGCAGTTCTTC.

This clone was seen a few times. This chain joins TRBV4-3 and TRBJ2-5; 11 bases fit TRBD2. The CDR3 runs 15 residues. Germline assignment: CDR1 LGHNA and CDR2 YSLEER. The trim removed 1 base at V and 8 bases at J, leaving 6 bases unmatched. CDR3: CASSQGRLAGGTQYF. CDR3 nucleotide sequence: TGCGCCAGCAGCCAAGGTCGCCTAGCGGGAGGAACCCAGTACTTC.

This clone has a handful of counts. The gene calls are TRBV19 and TRBJ1-2, with TRBD1 as a possible D gene (6 bases). Looked up from germline, CDR1 is LNHDA and CDR2 is SQIVND (reference sequence). The CDR3 extends over 14 amino acids. Trimming cost V 7 bases and J 3 bases, with 15 bases left between them. CDR3: CASTTFGGHYGYTF. The DNA for the CDR3 is TGTGCCAGTACCACGTTCGGGGGCCACTATGGCTACACCTTC.

The V gene is TRBV7-3, the J gene TRBJ2-5; no clear D gene. The CDR3 covers 13 residues. Deletions cut 2 bases from V and 1 base from J, with 5 bases between. Germline CDR1 is SGHTA and CDR2 is FQGTGA. The CDR3 sequence is CASSLHLQETQYF. In DNA form, the CDR3 reads TGTGCCAGCAGCTTACACCTCCAAGAGACCCAGTACTTC.